These T cell receptor beta chains were read from a single sample in a study of OX40 agonist ivuxolimab in advanced cancers. Generated by immunoSEQ multiplex PCR, the TCRdb table keeps only in-frame clones and is missing some. Of over 20,000 clones listed, 88% are singletons. The sample was CD4+ or CD8+ T cells sorted from blood, taken in a trial of the OX40 agonist ivuxolimab. The receptor source for this set is an adult with an advanced solid tumor such as melanoma, head and neck, liver or kidney cancer. Both conserved end residues are part of each CDR3. The D gene is left open where the match is weak. Expanded clones are given a class, and other clones once, few, many or no size at all.

clone_size j_call d_call cdr3_length v_call cdr3_nt cdr3_aa
few TRBJ1-2 . 14 TRBV7-2 TGTGCCAGCAGCTTAGCAGGGGACAACTATGGCTACACCTTC CASSLAGDNYGYTF
. TRBJ2-7 . 15 TRBV5-8 TGTGCCAGCAGCCGTGACAGAGTATTCCCCTACGAGCAGTACTTC CASSRDRVFPYEQYF
. TRBJ2-2 . 14 TRBV9 TGTGCCAGCAGCGTAGCGGACTACGCCGGGGAGCTGTTTTTT CASSVADYAGELFF
. TRBJ2-1 . 11 TRBV19 TGTGCCAGTACACCCGGCAATGAGCAGTTCTTC CASTPGNEQFF
. TRBJ2-1 . 15 TRBV13 TGTGCCAGCAGCTCACCGGGAGTGAATTACAATGAGCAGTTCTTC CASSSPGVNYNEQFF
. TRBJ2-7 . 15 TRBV10-2 TGCGCCAGCAGTGAGGGACAGCCCAGCTCCTACGAGCAGTACTTC CASSEGQPSSYEQYF
. TRBJ2-7 . 14 TRBV7-2 TGTGCCAGCAGCGAACGGAGTCAAGACTACGAGCAGTACTTC CASSERSQDYEQYF
. TRBJ2-3 TRBD2 16 TRBV4-3 TGCGCCAGCAGCCGAGGGGCTAGCGGGAGCACAGATACGCAGTATTTT CASSRGASGSTDTQYF
. TRBJ1-5 . 18 TRBV5-6 TGTGCCAGCATCCGCGGGGTAGCAGAAACTTATAGCAATCAGCCCCAGCATTTT CASIRGVAETYSNQPQHF
once TRBJ2-7 TRBD2 14 TRBV10-1 TGCGCCAGCAGTGATCGGCGGGAGGAGTACGAGCAGTACTTC CASSDRREEYEQYF
. TRBJ2-3 . 11 TRBV11-2 TGTGCCAGCAGCTTAGTGGATACGCAGTATTTT CASSLVDTQYF
. TRBJ2-1 . 16 TRBV7-8 TGTGCCAGCAGCTTAGGAGGGGATTGGGCCTACAATGAGCAGTTCTTC CASSLGGDWAYNEQFF
once TRBJ2-1 . 13 TRBV7-2 TGTGCCAGCAGCCCACGGGCCTACAATGAGCAGTTCTTC CASSPRAYNEQFF
. TRBJ1-2 . 13 TRBV29-1 TGCAGCGTTTTCCAAGGCCTTGAACGAGGCTACACCTTC CSVFQGLERGYTF
. TRBJ1-5 . 13 TRBV5-1 TGCGCCAGCAGCTTGAATGGCAATCAGCCCCAGCATTTT CASSLNGNQPQHF
. TRBJ2-7 . 14 TRBV6-6 TGTGCCAGCTATGGGGGGGGCGTTAGCTACGAGCAGTACTTC CASYGGGVSYEQYF
. TRBJ2-5 . 21 TRBV7-5 TGTGTCAGAAGCCCCACGGGGGGTAGGGCTGGGACTAGCGGGAACCAAGAGACCCAGTACTTC CVRSPTGGRAGTSGNQETQYF
. TRBJ2-7 TRBD2 16 TRBV4-1 TGCGCCAGCGCCGGGACTAGCGGCGGGGGGCCCTACGAGCAGTACTTC CASAGTSGGGPYEQYF
. TRBJ2-6 . 17 TRBV14 TGTGCCAGCAGCCTCAGGAGACGGATCTCTGGGGCCAACGTCCTGACTTTC CASSLRRRISGANVLTF
. TRBJ2-7 TRBD1 17 TRBV19 TGTGCCAGTAGTATTTTGTCGGCGACAGGGGTGTCCTACGAGCAGTACTTC CASSILSATGVSYEQYF
once TRBJ2-2 . 15 TRBV5-5 TGTGCCAGCAGCTTGTTGTCGGGGAACACCGGGGAGCTGTTTTTT CASSLLSGNTGELFF
few TRBJ2-5 . 15 TRBV7-6 TGTGCCAGCAGCTTTGGAACGGGAGTAAAAGAGACCCAGTACTTC CASSFGTGVKETQYF
. TRBJ1-5 TRBD1 19 TRBV19 TGTGCCAGTAGCCTCTCCCGGGACAGACTACTCTTCGGCAATCAGCCCCAGCATTTT CASSLSRDRLLFGNQPQHF
. TRBJ2-7 TRBD1 14 TRBV19 TGTGCCAGTAGTATCCTACCACAGGGGAACGAGCAGTACTTC CASSILPQGNEQYF
once TRBJ2-7 . 15 TRBV6-6 TGTGCCAGCAGTTGGGCCGCCGGAGGTCCCTACGAGCAGTACTTC CASSWAAGGPYEQYF
. TRBJ1-1 TRBD1 17 TRBV30 TGTGCCTGGAGTGTACTTGGGTTGGGACAGGGAAGCTCTGAAGCTTTCTTT CAWSVLGLGQGSSEAFF
once TRBJ2-1 . 12 TRBV7-9 TGTGCCAGCAGCTTAGTTAAAAATGAGCAGTTCTTC CASSLVKNEQFF
. TRBJ2-7 . 12 TRBV11-3 TGTGCCAGCAGCGTGTCCTCGGGCGAGCAGTACTTC CASSVSSGEQYF
medium-sized TRBJ2-7 . 14 TRBV2 TGTGCCAGCGCTATGGGGCCGTTTACCTACGAGCAGTACTTC CASAMGPFTYEQYF
. TRBJ2-7 . 15 TRBV21-1 TGTGCCAGCAGCAAAGGGGGACAGTTGGGCTCCGTTCGCCCGTTC CASSKGGQLGSVRPF
. TRBJ2-5 TRBD1 15 TRBV13 TGTGCCAGCAGCCCTTCGGACAGGGGGCATGAGACCCAGTACTTC CASSPSDRGHETQYF
. TRBJ1-1 . 14 TRBV4-3 TGCGCCAGCAGCCAAGTCGGAGGGAACACTGAAGCTTTCTTT CASSQVGGNTEAFF
. TRBJ1-1 . 13 TRBV7-9 TGTGCCAGCAGCCGAGGGGTGAACACTGAAGCTTTCTTT CASSRGVNTEAFF
. TRBJ2-1 . 16 TRBV9 TGTGCCAGCAGCGTAGGAGCGGCTACCACCTACAATGAGCAGTTCTTC CASSVGAATTYNEQFF
. TRBJ2-1 . 11 TRBV15 TGTGCCACCAGCACCGGCCGCGAGCAGTTCTTC CATSTGREQFF
. TRBJ1-2 . 13 TRBV7-9 TGTGCCAGTAGTTGGGGATCTAACTATGGCTACACCTTC CASSWGSNYGYTF
few TRBJ2-1 . 16 TRBV10-3 TGTGCCATCAGTGGCCAGGCACACTCGACCTACAATGAGCAGTTCTTC CAISGQAHSTYNEQFF
. TRBJ2-1 TRBD2 14 TRBV19 TGTGCCAGTACCCAACCCGGGGGGTTCAATGAGCAGTTCTTC CASTQPGGFNEQFF
. TRBJ2-7 TRBD2 15 TRBV7-9 TGTGCCAGCAGCTTACCCGTAGCGGGAGCGGTTGAGCAGTACTTC CASSLPVAGAVEQYF
. TRBJ2-7 TRBD2 16 TRBV7-9 TGTGCCAGCAGCCCCGAGGGACTAGCGGGAGTCTACGAGCAGTACTTC CASSPEGLAGVYEQYF
. TRBJ2-1 TRBD2 15 TRBV9 TGTGCCAGCAGCGCAACCGGGACTAGTTACAATGAGCAGTTCTTC CASSATGTSYNEQFF
. TRBJ2-1 . 14 TRBV10-3 TGTGCCATCAGGCCGGGAATAACCTACAATGAGCAGTTCTTC CAIRPGITYNEQFF
. TRBJ1-4 . 16 TRBV5-6 TGTGCCAGCAGCCGCAGACCGATAACAACTAATGAAAAACTGTTTTTT CASSRRPITTNEKLFF
. TRBJ1-2 . 14 TRBV14 TGTGCCAGCAGCCAAAAGACAGGAGACTATGGCTACACCTTC CASSQKTGDYGYTF
large TRBJ1-1 TRBD1 13 TRBV2 TGTGCCAGCGGGACAGGGGGTCACACTGAAGCTTTCTTT CASGTGGHTEAFF
. TRBJ2-7 TRBD2 16 TRBV5-4 TGTGCCAGCAGCTCATGGACTAGCGGGAGGTTCCACGAGCAGTACTTC CASSSWTSGRFHEQYF